What follows are 5 T cell receptor beta chains derived from one specimen sequenced in a study of blood T cell repertoires in COVID-19. Sequencing was performed with immunoSEQ multiplex PCR; in TCRdb, only in-frame clones are kept and a portion is missing. The sample carries about 46,000 clones, roughly nine tenths recorded once. Specimen: peripheral blood. The receptor set was obtained from a man in his 60s with active or convalescent COVID-19.

A word on this clone: The junction and the germline gene differ at one end; a read error may be behind it. This rearrangement joins TRBV18 to TRBJ1-3; D may be TRBD1 (6 bases). CDR3 size: 16 residues. Germline assignment: CDR1 KGHSH and CDR2 LQKENI. CDR3 sequence reads: CASSPRGSNSGNTIYF. The CDR3 nucleotides are TGTGCCAGCTCACCAAGGGGGTCGAATTCTGGGAACACCATATATTTT.

The CDR3 here is CASSQTGGDGQPQHF. CDR3 DNA sequence: TGTGCCAGCAGCCAAACCGGGGGAGATGGTCAGCCCCAGCATTTT. The chain carries TRBV9 and TRBJ1-5, with D tentatively TRBD1 (5 bases). In germline, CDR1 is SGDLS, CDR2 YYNGEE. CDR3 length equals 15 residues. Trimming removed 4 bases at V and 6 bases at J, with 17 bases between.

V is TRBV19 and J is TRBJ1-2; 7 bases fit TRBD1. There are 13 residues in the CDR3. The germline CDR1 and CDR2 sequences are LNHDA and SQIVND (reference sequence). With 5 bases clipped from V and 4 bases from J, the junction kept 4 bases outside the gene matches. CDR3 nucleotides: TGTGCCAGTAGTCCGCAGGGGGTCTATGGCTACACCTTC. Translated: CASSPQGVYGYTF.

The genes are TRBV19 and TRBJ1-5; D not resolved. The CDR3 sequence is 15 residues long. Germline V lookup: CDR1 LNHDA, CDR2 SQIVND (reference sequence). Trimming took off 3 bases at V and 3 bases at J, with 12 bases between the two ends. The CDR3 DNA reads TGTGCCAGTAGTATCCCCGGGAGCGACAATCAGCCCCAGCATTTT. Encoded protein: CASSIPGSDNQPQHF.

V usage is TRBV6-5 and J usage is TRBJ1-2; tentatively, D is TRBD1 (5 bases). The CDR3 sequence is 13 residues long. The V and J ends lost 6 bases and 4 bases respectively, with 12 bases between them. Germline-derived CDR1 and CDR2 are MNHEY and SVGAGI. The CDR3 coding sequence is TGTGCCAGCAGCTGGGGGGGTGGCTATGGCTACACCTTC. Residues: CASSWGGGYGYTF.